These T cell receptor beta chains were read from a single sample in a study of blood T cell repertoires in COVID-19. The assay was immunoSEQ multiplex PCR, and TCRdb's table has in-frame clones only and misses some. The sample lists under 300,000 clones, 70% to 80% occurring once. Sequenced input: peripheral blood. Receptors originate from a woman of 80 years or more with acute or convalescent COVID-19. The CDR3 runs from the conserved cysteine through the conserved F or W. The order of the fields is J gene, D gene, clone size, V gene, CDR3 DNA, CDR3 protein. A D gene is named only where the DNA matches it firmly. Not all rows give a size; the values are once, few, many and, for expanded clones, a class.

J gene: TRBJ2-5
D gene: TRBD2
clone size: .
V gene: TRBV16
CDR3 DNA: TGTGCCAGCACCACCCGTTGGGGGGGGAGCCAACAAGAGACCCAGTACTTC
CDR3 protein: CASTTRWGGSQQETQYF

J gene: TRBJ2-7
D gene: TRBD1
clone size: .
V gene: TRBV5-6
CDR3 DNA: TGTGCCAGCAGCTTTGGGACAGGGGGATCCGAGCAGTACTTC
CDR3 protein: CASSFGTGGSEQYF

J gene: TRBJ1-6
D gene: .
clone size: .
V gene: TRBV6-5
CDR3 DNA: TGTGCCAGCAGCCTGAGGGGGGGGAGGGAATCACCCCTCCACTTT
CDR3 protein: CASSLRGGRESPLHF

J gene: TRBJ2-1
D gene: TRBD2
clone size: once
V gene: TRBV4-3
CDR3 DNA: TGCGCCAGCAGCCAGCACCCGGGAGGGGGCTCCTACAATGAGCAGTTCTTC
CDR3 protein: CASSQHPGGGSYNEQFF

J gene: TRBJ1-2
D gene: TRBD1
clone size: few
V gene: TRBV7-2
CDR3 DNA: TGTGCCAGCAGCCAGAGACAGGGGACTGGCTATGGCTACACCTTC
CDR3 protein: CASSQRQGTGYGYTF

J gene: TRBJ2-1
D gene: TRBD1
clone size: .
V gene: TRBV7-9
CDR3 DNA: TGTGCCAGCAGCTTCCTACAGGGGACGTGGAATGAGCAGTTCTTC
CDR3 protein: CASSFLQGTWNEQFF

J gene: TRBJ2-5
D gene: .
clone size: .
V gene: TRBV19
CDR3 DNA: TGTGCCAGTAGTATATCCGCCGGGGGCCAAGAGACCCAGTACTTC
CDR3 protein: CASSISAGGQETQYF

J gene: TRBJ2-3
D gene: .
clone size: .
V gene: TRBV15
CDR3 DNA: TGTGCCACCAAGGAAGAGAGGCGGTTCGGAGATACGCAGTATTTT
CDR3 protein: CATKEERRFGDTQYF

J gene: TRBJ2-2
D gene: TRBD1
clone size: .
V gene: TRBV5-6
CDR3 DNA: TGTGCCAGCAGCGCGGACAGGGGGCGCAACACCGGGGAGCTGTTTTTT
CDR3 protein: CASSADRGRNTGELFF

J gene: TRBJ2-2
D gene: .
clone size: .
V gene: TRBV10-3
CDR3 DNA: TGTGCCATCCCGGGGGACCGCGGCGCCGGGGAGCTGTTTTTT
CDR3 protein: CAIPGDRGAGELFF

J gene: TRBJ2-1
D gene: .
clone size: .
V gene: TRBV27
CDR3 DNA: TGTGCCAGCAGTAAAATCGGGAGCTCCTACAATGAGCAGTTCTTC
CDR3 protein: CASSKIGSSYNEQFF

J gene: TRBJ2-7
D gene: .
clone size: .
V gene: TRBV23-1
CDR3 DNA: TGCGCCAGCTACTGGACACTTAGGGGCGAGCAGTACTTC
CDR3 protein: CASYWTLRGEQYF

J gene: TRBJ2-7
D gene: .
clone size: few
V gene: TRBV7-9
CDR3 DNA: TGTGCCAGCAGCCGGAGGGGCCGGCCCTACGAGCAGTACTTC
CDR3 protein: CASSRRGRPYEQYF

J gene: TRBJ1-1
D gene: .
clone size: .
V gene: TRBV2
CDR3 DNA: TGTGCCAGCAAGATAGGGGTGGGTGCTTTCTTT
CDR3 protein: CASKIGVGAFF

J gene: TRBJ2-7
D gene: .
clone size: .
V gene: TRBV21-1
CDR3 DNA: TGTGCCAGCATAAAAAGGGGGGGTACCAACTCCTACGAGCAGTACTTC
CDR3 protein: CASIKRGGTNSYEQYF

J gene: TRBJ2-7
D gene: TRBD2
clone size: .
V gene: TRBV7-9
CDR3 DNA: TGTGCCAGCAGCTTAACGCCGGGACTAGCGGGGGTTGAGCAGTACTTC
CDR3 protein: CASSLTPGLAGVEQYF

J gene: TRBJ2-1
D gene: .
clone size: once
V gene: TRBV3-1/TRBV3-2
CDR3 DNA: TGTGCCAGCAGCCAAGCCTTCAGGAGGACGGGAGAGTACAATGAGCAGTTCTTC
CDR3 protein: CASSQAFRRTGEYNEQFF

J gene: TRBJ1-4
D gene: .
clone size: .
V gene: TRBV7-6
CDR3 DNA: TGTGCCAGCAGCATCTCCCCCATCGCGGGTCCGGGTCAAATAATGTTTTTT
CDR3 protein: CASSISPIAGPGQIMFF

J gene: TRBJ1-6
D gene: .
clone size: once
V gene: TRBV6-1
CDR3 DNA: TGTGCCAGCAGTGAAGCCCGGCCACGGAGGTCACCCCTCCACTTT
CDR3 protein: CASSEARPRRSPLHF

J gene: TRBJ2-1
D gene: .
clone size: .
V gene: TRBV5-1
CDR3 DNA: TGCGCCAGCAGCACTGGGGGAGGCCTATTAAATGAGCAGTTCTTC
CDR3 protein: CASSTGGGLLNEQFF

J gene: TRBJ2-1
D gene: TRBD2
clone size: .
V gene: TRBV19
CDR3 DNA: TGTGCCAGTAGTATTTACGGGACGGCTAGCGGGAGGGCCAATGAGCAGTTCTTC
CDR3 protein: CASSIYGTASGRANEQFF

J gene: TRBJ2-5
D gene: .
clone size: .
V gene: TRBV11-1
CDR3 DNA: TGTGCCAGCAGCTTAGGTCACTGGGGGCTTCAAGAGACCCAGTACTTC
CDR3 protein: CASSLGHWGLQETQYF

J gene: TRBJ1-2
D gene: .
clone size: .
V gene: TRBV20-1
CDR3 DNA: TGCAGTGCTAGTCCCGTCGGCGGTTCTAACTATGGCTACACCTTC
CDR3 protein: CSASPVGGSNYGYTF

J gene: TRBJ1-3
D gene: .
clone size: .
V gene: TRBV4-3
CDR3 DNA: TGCGCCAGCAGCCAAGATTTCCCCCCCAGGGGTCGAGGAAACACCATATATTTT
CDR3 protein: CASSQDFPPRGRGNTIYF

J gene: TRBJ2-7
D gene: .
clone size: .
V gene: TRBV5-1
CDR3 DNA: TGCGCCAGCAGCGATGGGGCCGCCGCGGGGCAAGAGCAGTACTTC
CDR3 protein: CASSDGAAAGQEQYF

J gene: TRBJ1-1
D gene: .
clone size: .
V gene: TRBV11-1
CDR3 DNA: TGTGCCAGCAGCTTATCCAGGGTGGCGAACACTGAAGCTTTCTTT
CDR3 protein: CASSLSRVANTEAFF

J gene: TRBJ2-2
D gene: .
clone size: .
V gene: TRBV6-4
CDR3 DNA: TGTGCCAGCAGAGCCGGGACTGCTAACACCGGGGAGCTGTTTTTT
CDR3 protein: CASRAGTANTGELFF

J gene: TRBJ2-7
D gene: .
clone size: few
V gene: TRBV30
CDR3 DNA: TGTGCCTGGGGACAGGGAGGGAGCTCCTACGAGCAGTACTTC
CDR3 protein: CAWGQGGSSYEQYF

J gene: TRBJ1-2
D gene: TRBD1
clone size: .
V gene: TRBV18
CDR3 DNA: TGTGCCAGCTCAACACAGGGGTCTAACTATGGCTACACCTTC
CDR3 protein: CASSTQGSNYGYTF

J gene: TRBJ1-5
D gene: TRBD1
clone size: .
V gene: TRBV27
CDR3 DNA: TGTGCCAGCAGCCCCCGGGACAGGGGGCCCTATCAGCCCCAGCATTTT
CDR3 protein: CASSPRDRGPYQPQHF

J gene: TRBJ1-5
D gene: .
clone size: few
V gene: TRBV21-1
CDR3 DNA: TGTGCCAGCAGTCCCAGGGAAGGACAGCACAATCAGCCCCAGCATTTT
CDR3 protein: CASSPREGQHNQPQHF

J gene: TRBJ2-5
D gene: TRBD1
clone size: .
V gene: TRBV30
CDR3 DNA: TGTGCCTGGGGCCACAGGGGGTCCGTCGAGACCCAGTACTTC
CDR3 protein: CAWGHRGSVETQYF

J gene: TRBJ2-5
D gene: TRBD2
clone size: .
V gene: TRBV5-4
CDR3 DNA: TGTGCCAGCAGCCCGACTAGCGGGGGGGCTGGTGAGACCCAGTACTTC
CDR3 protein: CASSPTSGGAGETQYF

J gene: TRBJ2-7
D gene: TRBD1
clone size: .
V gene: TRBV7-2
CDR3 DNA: TGTGCCAGCAGCTCTCCCCCGGGACAGGGGGCTTACGAGCAGTACTTC
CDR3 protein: CASSSPPGQGAYEQYF

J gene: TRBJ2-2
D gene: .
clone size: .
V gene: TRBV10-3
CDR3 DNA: TGTGCCATCAGTGCCCAATTGAACACCGGGGAGCTGTTTTTT
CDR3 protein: CAISAQLNTGELFF

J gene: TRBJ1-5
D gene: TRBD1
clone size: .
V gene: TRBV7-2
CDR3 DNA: TGTGCCAGCAGCTTAGGTCCTCACAGGGGAAATCAGCCCCAGCATTTT
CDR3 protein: CASSLGPHRGNQPQHF

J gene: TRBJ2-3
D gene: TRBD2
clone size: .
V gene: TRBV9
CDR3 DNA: TGTGCCAGCAGCTCCGGTCGGGCGGGGGGAAAAGATACGCAGTATTTT
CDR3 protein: CASSSGRAGGKDTQYF

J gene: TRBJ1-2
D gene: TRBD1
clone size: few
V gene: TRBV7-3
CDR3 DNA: TGTGCCAGCAAAGACAGGGGCGGAGGCTACACCTTC
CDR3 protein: CASKDRGGGYTF

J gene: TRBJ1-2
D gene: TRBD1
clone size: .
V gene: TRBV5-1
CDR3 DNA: TGCGCCAGCAGCCCGGAGGGACAGGGCCTCGGTGGCTACACCTTC
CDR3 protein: CASSPEGQGLGGYTF

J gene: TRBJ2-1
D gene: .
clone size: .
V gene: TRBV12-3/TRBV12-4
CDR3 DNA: TGTGCCAGCAGCGGGAATCGTTACAATGAGCAGTTCTTC
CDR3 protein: CASSGNRYNEQFF

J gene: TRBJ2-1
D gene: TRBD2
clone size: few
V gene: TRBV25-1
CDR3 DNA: TGTGCCAGCAGTCGAATAGCGGGAACCAATGAGCAGTTCTTC
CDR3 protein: CASSRIAGTNEQFF

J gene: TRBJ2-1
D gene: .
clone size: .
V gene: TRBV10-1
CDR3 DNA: TGCGCCAGCAGTCCGACCTGGGGCGCGCACAATGAGCAGTTCTTC
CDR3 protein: CASSPTWGAHNEQFF

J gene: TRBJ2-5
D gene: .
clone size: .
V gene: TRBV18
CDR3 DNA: TGTGCCAGCTCACCACCGAACAGCGGAGTTCAAGAGACCCAGTACTTC
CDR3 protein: CASSPPNSGVQETQYF